This section outlines one T cell receptor beta chain sequence together with its context. What it binds is unknown. The CDR3 covers 16 residues. After removal of 4 bases from V and 5 bases from J, the junction contained 13 bases not matched to a gene. Germline V gene lookup returns CDR1 SGHRS and CDR2 YFSETQ. MiXCR, run by TCRdb on the RT-PCR reads, gives a single entry per CDR3 protein. The data show 530,000 or so distinct CDR3 sequences, roughly 10% seen once. This entry comes from a study of response to subunit inactivated influenza vaccine. Findings and limits, study-wide: Authors proposed each seasonal influenza vaccination draws in few new T cells.

The source was PBMCs from blood, collected on the day of vaccination. The chain couples TRBV5-1 to TRBJ1-1; TRBD1 matches 8 bases. This clonotype was obtained from a man aged 45-60 years who received an inactivated influenza vaccine. CDR3 in amino acids: CASSRSTGDDATEAFF. The CDR3 nucleotides read TGCGCCAGCAGCAGGTCGACAGGGGACGATGCGACTGAAGCTTTCTTT.